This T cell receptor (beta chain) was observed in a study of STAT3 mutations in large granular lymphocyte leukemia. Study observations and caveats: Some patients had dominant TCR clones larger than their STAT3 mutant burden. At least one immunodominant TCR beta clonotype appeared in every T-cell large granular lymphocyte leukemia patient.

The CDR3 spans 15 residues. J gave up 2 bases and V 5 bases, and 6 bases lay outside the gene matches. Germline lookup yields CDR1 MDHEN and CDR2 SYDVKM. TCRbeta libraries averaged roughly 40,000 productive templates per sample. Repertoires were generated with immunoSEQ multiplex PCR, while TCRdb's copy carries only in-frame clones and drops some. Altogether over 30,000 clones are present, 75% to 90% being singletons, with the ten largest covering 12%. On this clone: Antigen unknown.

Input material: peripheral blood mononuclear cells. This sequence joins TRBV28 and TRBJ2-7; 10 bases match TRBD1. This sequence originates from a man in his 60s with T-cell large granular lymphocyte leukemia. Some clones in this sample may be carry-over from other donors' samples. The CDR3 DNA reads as TGTGCCAGCAGTGCCCCCGGGACAGGGGCCTACGAGCAGTACTTC. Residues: CASSAPGTGAYEQYF.